Following are 26 T cell receptor beta chains from one sample sequenced in a study of shared clonotypes between healthy human individuals. CD45RO-negative cells were positively selected for CCR7, leaving out terminally differentiated effector memory CD45RA+ cells. Measured with immunoSEQ multiplex PCR; TCRdb has only the in-frame clones, and not every one. In the table there are roughly 2,000,000 clones, about 95% of which are singletons. The sequencing input was naive CD8+ T cells sorted from blood. The receptors were sampled from a man in his late teens or twenties in good health.

The V call is TRBV2, the J call TRBJ1-5, with a tentative D call TRBD1 (5 bases). V was shortened by 0 bases and J by 10 bases, with 7 bases between the two germline ends. Per germline, CDR1 SNHLY and CDR2 FYNNEI. The CDR3 totals 12 residues. CDR3 in DNA: TGTGCCAGCAGTGAAGCGGACATACCCCAGCATTTT. Amino acids: CASSEADIPQHF. Variable domain in full (rest from reference TRBV2 and TRBJ1-5): EPEVTQTPSHQVTQMGQEVILRCVPISNHLYFYWYRQILGQKVEFLVSFYNNEISEKSEIFDDQFSVERPDGSNFTLKIRSTKLEDSAMYFCASSEADIPQHFGDGTRLSIL.

The chain has TRBV13 and TRBJ2-3; no firm D call. V lost 1 base and J lost 5, with 7 bases in between. The germline V gene encodes CDR1 PRHDT and CDR2 FYEKMQ (reference sequence). The CDR3 is 13 amino acids. CDR3 protein: CASSLVFGDTQYF. CDR3 nucleotides: TGTGCCAGCAGCTTAGTCTTTGGAGATACGCAGTATTTT. The variable domain in full, completed from reference TRBV13 and TRBJ2-3, reads AAGVIQSPRHLIKEKRETATLKCYPIPRHDTVYWYQQGPGQDPQFLISFYEKMQSDKGSIPDRFSAQQFSDYHSELNMSSLELGDSALYFCASSLVFGDTQYFGPGTRLTVL.

The chain employs TRBV27 and TRBJ2-2, with 11 bases identical to TRBD2. V was pared by 3 bases and J by 4 bases, with 4 bases of the junction left unmatched. Germline CDR1 MNHEY, CDR2 SMNVEV (reference sequence). The length of the CDR3 is 16 residues. The CDR3 region is CASSFIAGGVTGELFF. CDR3 coding DNA: TGTGCCAGCAGTTTTATAGCGGGAGGGGTCACCGGGGAGCTGTTTTTT.

The chain couples TRBV11-2 to TRBJ1-6; no firm D call. The CDR3 loop spans 14 amino acids. Between the trimmed V and J ends, which lost 5 bases and 10 bases, there was a span of 15 bases. CDR1 and CDR2 (germline): SGHAT, FQNNGV. The CDR3 is CASSRSGEGSPLHF. The CDR3 DNA reads TGTGCCAGCAGCCGAAGTGGGGAGGGATCACCCCTCCACTTT. Combining the CDR3 with reference TRBV11-2 and TRBJ1-6 gives the whole variable domain EAGVAQSPRYKIIEKRQSVAFWCNPISGHATLYWYQQILGQGPKLLIQFQNNGVVDDSQLPKDRFSAERLKGVDSTLKIQPAKLEDSAVYLCASSRSGEGSPLHFGNGTRLTVT.

The rearrangement joins TRBV11-3 to TRBJ2-1; a weak D match, TRBD2 (5 bases). CDR1 is SGHNT, CDR2 YENEEA, per germline. Deletions cut 0 bases from V and 6 bases from J, with 12 bases between. There are 15 residues in the CDR3. The CDR3 region is CASSLDDGMSNEQFF. For the CDR3, the DNA is TGTGCCAGCAGCTTAGATGACGGGATGTCCAATGAGCAGTTCTTC.

J is TRBJ2-2 and V is TRBV10-3, with D hard to call. V lost 8 bases, J lost 2 bases, and 9 bases lay in between. This CDR3 is 13 amino acids long. Germline V gives CDR1 ENHRY, CDR2 SYGVKD. CDR3 nucleotides: TGTGCCATCTTGAAGGAAAACACCGGGGAGCTGTTTTTT. Translation: CAILKENTGELFF.

This sequence joins TRBV7-7 and TRBJ1-1; maybe TRBD1 (5 bases). CDR3 length: 13 amino acids. Per the germline V gene, CDR1 is SSHAT and CDR2 is FNYEAQ (reference sequence). CDR3 sequence: CASARVVNTEAFF. CDR3 in DNA: TGTGCTAGCGCCAGGGTCGTGAACACTGAAGCTTTCTTT.

The V and J genes are TRBV27 and TRBJ2-5; D remains ambiguous. This CDR3 contains 13 residues. Germline CDR1 and CDR2: MNHEY and SMNVEV (reference sequence). V was cut by 1 base and J by 2 bases, with 5 bases left in between. Written as DNA, the CDR3 is TGTGCCAGCAGTTTATGGTGGCAAGAGACCCAGTACTTC. It is translated as CASSLWWQETQYF.

The rearrangement uses TRBV7-9 and TRBJ1-2; 7 nucleotides match TRBD1. V dropped 5 bases and J dropped 5; count of bases not matched to a gene: 2. From germline, CDR1 is SEHNR and CDR2 FQNEAQ (reference sequence). The CDR3 length is 12 residues. CDR3 sequence (DNA): TGTGCCAGCAGCACGACAGGGTATGGCTACACCTTC. It is translated as CASSTTGYGYTF.

With respect to this clone: Other DNA variants within this sample encode the same CDR3. This chain uses TRBV28 with TRBJ1-1; D is uncertain. CDR3 length equals 13 residues. V gave up 3 bases and J gave up 3 bases, with 8 bases separating them. Germline assignment: CDR1 MDHEN and CDR2 SYDVKM. The CDR3 region is CASSFHRDTEAFF. CDR3 bases: TGTGCCAGCAGTTTTCACCGGGACACTGAAGCTTTCTTT.

The rearrangement joins TRBV10-2 to TRBJ1-2; D not certain. Germline V gives CDR1 WSHSY, CDR2 SAAADI. Trimming pared 0 bases from V and 0 bases from J, leaving 8 bases between. CDR3 size: 15 residues. The CDR3 protein is CASSESRTANYGYTF. The CDR3 coding sequence is TGCGCCAGCAGTGAGTCCCGGACGGCTAACTATGGCTACACCTTC.

The chain joins TRBV2 to TRBJ2-3; D possibly uses TRBD1 or TRBD2 (5 bases each). This CDR3 has 14 residues. Germline values: CDR1 SNHLY, CDR2 FYNNEI. Trimming cost V 2 bases and J 2 bases, with 8 bases left between them. CDR3 sequence reads: CASSESGHTDTQYF. Here the CDR3 DNA reads TGTGCCAGCAGTGAAAGCGGACACACAGATACGCAGTATTTT.

The chain has TRBV4-3 and TRBJ2-1; D is ambiguous. Germline lookup yields CDR1 LGHNA and CDR2 YSLEER. Trimming removed 0 bases at V and 5 bases at J, with 14 bases between. This CDR3 has 16 residues. The CDR3 here is CASSQDSHGEDNEQFF. As DNA, the CDR3 is TGCGCCAGCAGCCAAGATTCTCACGGAGAGGACAATGAGCAGTTCTTC.

This sequence joins TRBV5-6 and TRBJ2-5; 10 positions match TRBD2. This CDR3 has 17 residues. Germline CDR1 SGHDT, CDR2 YYEEEE. Losses at the gene ends were 0 bases for V and 4 bases for J; bases not matched to a gene: 9. CDR3 residues: CASSLETSGYLLETQYF. CDR3 sequence (DNA): TGTGCCAGCAGCTTGGAGACTAGCGGGTACCTTCTAGAGACCCAGTACTTC. The variable domain in full, completed from reference TRBV5-6 and TRBJ2-5, reads DAGVTQSPTHLIKTRGQQVTLRCSPKSGHDTVSWYQQALGQGPQFIFQYYEEEERQRGNFPDRFSGHQFPNYSSELNVNALLLGDSALYLCASSLETSGYLLETQYFGPGTRLLVL.

The gene calls are TRBV9 and TRBJ2-7, with 11 bases lining up with TRBD2. Germline assignment: CDR1 SGDLS and CDR2 YYNGEE. V lost 0 bases to trimming and J lost 7 bases; unmatched junction nucleotides: 6. CDR3 length: 15 amino acids. DNA of the CDR3: TGTGCCAGCAGCGTAGATAGCGGGAGGGCCGAAGAGCAGTACTTC. It codes for CASSVDSGRAEEQYF.

Concerning this clone: Compared with germline, one end of the junction differs, possibly owing to a read error. The V call is TRBV19, the J call TRBJ2-7, with 11 bases that match TRBD2. The germline gives CDR1 LNHDA, CDR2 SQIVND (reference sequence). This CDR3 has 14 amino acids. The CDR3 reads CASSIVPFLAGGCF. CDR3 DNA: TGTGCCAGTAGTATAGTCCCTTTCCTAGCGGGGGGATGCTTT. Variable domain in full (rest from reference TRBV19 and TRBJ2-7): DGGITQSPKYLFRKEGQNVTLSCEQNLNHDAMYWYRQDPGQGLRLIYYSQIVNDFQKGDIAEGYSVSREKKESFPLTVTSAQKNPTAFYLCASSIVPFLAGGCFGPGTRLTVT.

The chain couples TRBV6-5 to TRBJ2-7; D gene ambiguous. CDR1 is MNHEY and CDR2 is SVGAGI in the germline V gene. Trimming took off 0 bases at V and 3 bases at J, with 6 bases between the two ends. The CDR3 length is 13 residues. Here the CDR3 DNA reads TGTGCCAGCAGTTACTCTTCCGTCTACGAGCAGTACTTC. It is translated as CASSYSSVYEQYF.

As regards this clone: The same CDR3 arises from other DNA sequences in this sample as well. The V gene is TRBV5-6, the J gene TRBJ2-7; D call uncertain. V dropped 3 bases and J dropped 5 bases, with 12 bases sitting between them. Germline assignment: CDR1 SGHDT and CDR2 YYEEEE. This CDR3 has 13 amino acids. CDR3 in amino acids: CASSWALGDEQYF. The DNA for the CDR3 is TGTGCCAGCAGCTGGGCCCTTGGGGACGAGCAGTACTTC.

This rearrangement joins TRBV10-3 to TRBJ1-2, with 9 bases identical to TRBD1. Trimming removed 0 bases from V and 4 bases from J; junction bases left unmatched: 3. Looked up from germline, CDR1 is ENHRY and CDR2 is SYGVKD. There are 15 residues in the CDR3. CDR3 sequence: CAISESGQGAYGYTF. DNA for the CDR3: TGTGCCATCAGTGAGTCGGGACAGGGCGCCTATGGCTACACCTTC.

With respect to this clone: One junction end does not reproduce the germline sequence, and a read error may be involved. The chain employs TRBV7-7 and TRBJ2-2; tentative D call: TRBD2 (6 bases). The CDR3 runs to 17 residues. Germline CDR1 SSHAT, CDR2 FNYEAQ (reference sequence). The CDR3 sequence: CASSLEPAGQGAGELFF. The DNA for the CDR3 is TGTGCTAGCAGCTTAGAGCCCGCGGGGCAGGGAGCCGGGGAGCTGTTTTTT. Combining the CDR3 with reference TRBV7-7 and TRBJ2-2 gives the whole variable domain GAGVSQSPRYKVTKRGQDVTLRCDPISSHATLYWYQQALGQGPEFLTYFNYEAQPDKSGLPSDRFSAERPEGSISTLTIQRTEQRDSAMYRCASSLEPAGQGAGELFFGEGSRLTVL.

V usage is TRBV5-5 and J usage is TRBJ1-2; possibly TRBD1 for D (6 bases). Germline CDR1 is SGHKS and CDR2 is YYEKEE (reference sequence). The CDR3 totals 14 residues. The V end lost 4 bases, the J end lost 2 bases, and 12 bases lay between the germline ends. CDR3 sequence (DNA): TGTGCCAGCAGCAATTACAGGGAAAACTATGGCTACACCTTC. As protein: CASSNYRENYGYTF. The full variable domain, rest sourced from reference TRBV5-5 and TRBJ1-2, is DAGVTQSPTHLIKTRGQQVTLRCSPISGHKSVSWYQQVLGQGPQFIFQYYEKEERGRGNFPDRFSARQFPNYSSELNVNALLLGDSALYLCASSNYRENYGYTFGSGTRLTVV.

This chain joins TRBV4-1 and TRBJ1-1; TRBD1 matches 8 bases. Germline trimming cut 1 base from V and 12 bases from J; bases unmatched to any gene: 7. The CDR3 is 13 amino acids. From germline, CDR1 is MGHRA and CDR2 YSYEKL. CDR3 loop: CASSQVGTGLSFF. CDR3 DNA: TGCGCCAGCAGCCAAGTCGGGACAGGTTTGTCTTTCTTT.

The chain joins TRBV2 to TRBJ2-7; TRBD2 matches 7 bases. V dropped 8 bases and J dropped 2; count of bases not matched to a gene: 6. The CDR3 loop spans 13 amino acids. CDR1 SNHLY and CDR2 FYNNEI come from the germline V gene. CDR3 region: CASGGGPTYEQYF. The CDR3 nucleotides read TGTGCCAGCGGGGGGGGACCCACCTACGAGCAGTACTTC.

The chain joins TRBV27 to TRBJ1-4; D gene ambiguous. V gave up 6 bases and J gave up 8 bases, with 19 bases separating them. The CDR3 extends over 15 amino acids. The germline V gene encodes CDR1 MNHEY and CDR2 SMNVEV (reference sequence). The CDR3 spells CASSKRTPRMEKLFF. CDR3 DNA: TGTGCCAGCAGCAAGCGGACGCCGAGGATGGAAAAACTGTTTTTT.

The chain carries TRBV6-1 and TRBJ2-7, with D possibly TRBD1 on 5 matching bases. The V end was cut by 6 bases, the J end by 5 bases, with 20 bases between. Germline-derived CDR1 and CDR2 are MNHNS and SASEGT. The CDR3 runs 15 residues. The CDR3 DNA sequence: TGTGCCAGCAGCGTTGGGGCCCGGCAGACCCACGAGCAGTACTTC. Protein product: CASSVGARQTHEQYF.

The chain has TRBV6-5 and TRBJ2-1; D unclear. This CDR3 comprises 15 residues. Germline CDR1 is MNHEY and CDR2 is SVGAGI. V was shortened by 3 bases and J by 5 bases, with 14 bases between the two germline ends. The CDR3 loop is CASSYGASLNNEQFF. CDR3 bases: TGTGCCAGCAGTTATGGCGCCTCACTAAACAATGAGCAGTTCTTC.